Listed here is a single T cell receptor beta chain. Its antigen is undetermined. This record belongs to a study of shared clonotypes between healthy human individuals. Findings of the study overall: Clonotypes that were shared across a few donors made up around 5% of naive CD4 clonotypes.

The assay was immunoSEQ multiplex PCR, and TCRdb's table has in-frame clones only and misses some. This sample has around 1.6 million clones, with 95% to 99% found just once. The CDR3 totals 16 residues. Trimming removed 3 bases from V and 2 bases from J, with 14 bases in between. From germline, CDR1 is SGHRS and CDR2 YFSETQ. The sequenced material came from naive CD4+ T cells sorted from blood. Subset of the sample: CD45RA+ positively selected. The chain combines TRBV5-1 with TRBJ2-2; possible D gene TRBD1, 5 bases. This TCR derives from a young man in good health. CDR3 residues: CASSYQGQANTGELFF. The CDR3 region has the DNA TGCGCCAGCAGCTACCAAGGACAAGCCAACACCGGGGAGCTGTTTTTT.